Below are 14 T cell receptor beta chains sequenced from a single sample in a study of blood T cell repertoires in COVID-19. This table comes from immunoSEQ multiplex PCR, and its TCRdb copy is limited to in-frame clones, with some not included. The profile shows about 230,000 clones, approximately 89% of them singletons. Sequencing was carried out using PBMCs or T cells enriched from blood (not recorded which). The receptors shown here come from a woman in her 30s who had been exposed to COVID-19.

V gene TRBV6-1 combines with J gene TRBJ2-7; 8 bases map to TRBD2. The CDR3 is 14 residues long. V shed 4 bases, J shed 5 bases, and the junction held 7 bases outside the gene matches. Germline assignment: CDR1 MNHNS and CDR2 SASEGT. CDR3 bases: TGTGCCAGCAGTGGAGCGGGAGTTTGGGACGAGCAGTACTTC. This sequence encodes CASSGAGVWDEQYF.

The V call is TRBV5-5, the J call TRBJ2-3, with 12 bases lining up with TRBD2. Looked up from germline, CDR1 is SGHKS and CDR2 is YYEKEE (reference sequence). This CDR3 comprises 18 residues. Unmatched junction bases numbered 9, after V lost 0 bases and J lost 4 bases. The CDR3 loop reads CASSLGWLAGGVPDTQYF. CDR3 DNA: TGTGCCAGCAGCTTGGGTTGGCTAGCGGGAGGGGTGCCAGATACGCAGTATTTT.

The chain carries TRBV5-1 and TRBJ2-2, with TRBD1 identical over 8 bases. V shed 6 bases, J shed 3 bases, and the junction held 7 bases outside the gene matches. This CDR3 region has 15 residues. Germline loops: CDR1 SGHRS, CDR2 YFSETQ. CDR3 bases: TGCGCCAGCACGCAGGGGGCCCTAGACACCGGGGAGCTGTTTTTT. Translation: CASTQGALDTGELFF.

The genes are TRBV10-3 and TRBJ1-3, with TRBD1 matching over 7 bases. Germline V gene lookup returns CDR1 ENHRY and CDR2 SYGVKD. V trimming: 6 bases; J trimming: 2 bases; junction bases outside the gene matches: 1. The CDR3 is 13 residues long. In nucleotides, the CDR3 is TGTGCCATCAGCGGGACAGCTGGAAACACCATATATTTT. Its protein is CAISGTAGNTIYF.

The gene calls are TRBV6-6 and TRBJ1-4; D unresolved. Between the trimmed V and J ends, which lost 2 bases and 8 bases, there was a span of 9 bases. This CDR3 region has 13 residues. CDR1 and CDR2 (germline): MNHNY, SVGAGI (reference sequence). In DNA form, the CDR3 reads TGTGCCAGCAGTTACGGGCCCTTCGAAAAACTGTTTTTT. This codes for CASSYGPFEKLFF.

The chain uses TRBV4-2 and TRBJ1-4; D is uncertain. In germline, CDR1 is LGHNA, CDR2 YNFKEQ. V was pared by 1 base and J by 3 bases, with 6 bases between. The CDR3 consists of 14 residues. The CDR3 sequence: CASSQGASNEKLFF. DNA for the CDR3: TGTGCCAGCAGCCAAGGGGCCTCTAATGAAAAACTGTTTTTT.

This chain joins TRBV19 and TRBJ1-2, with 7 bases aligning to TRBD1. CDR1 is LNHDA, CDR2 SQIVND, per germline (reference sequence). V shed 9 bases and J 1 base; nucleotides not matched to a gene: 8. CDR3 size: 14 residues. The CDR3 nucleotides read TGTGCCAGATCAATGGACAGGTTTAACTATGGCTACACCTTC. This gives the protein CARSMDRFNYGYTF.

This clone was picked up one time. This chain connects TRBV14 to TRBJ1-1, with D maybe TRBD1 (6 bases). The germline V and J ends were trimmed by 3 bases and 0 bases, with 11 bases remaining between them. The germline CDR1 and CDR2 sequences are SGHDN and FVKESK. CDR3 length: 15 residues. CDR3 residues: CASSHRTGLNTEAFF. The CDR3 DNA follows: TGTGCCAGCAGCCACCGAACAGGGTTGAACACTGAAGCTTTCTTT.

This clone appeared once. The J gene is TRBJ1-1, the V gene TRBV6-4; no firm D call. Germline loops: CDR1 MRHNA, CDR2 SNTAGT. The CDR3 contains 13 residues. Between the trimmed V and J ends, which lost 4 bases and 1 base, there was a span of 7 bases. CDR3 bases: TGTGCCAGCAGTGTATCAGGGAACACTGAAGCTTTCTTT. As protein: CASSVSGNTEAFF.

The chain uses TRBV24-1 and TRBJ2-5; perhaps TRBD2 as D (6 bases). The ends were cut back, 5 bases at V and 2 bases at J, with 14 bases in the middle. In germline, CDR1 is KGHDR, CDR2 SFDVKD. The CDR3 is 15 amino acids. The DNA of the CDR3 is TGTGCCACCAGTGGGGGAGGCGTATATCAAGAGACCCAGTACTTC. This codes for CATSGGGVYQETQYF.

V usage is TRBV19 and J usage is TRBJ2-7; TRBD2 matches 11 bases. The CDR3 extends over 16 amino acids. V dropped 6 bases and J dropped 2; count of bases not matched to a gene: 9. Germline V gene lookup returns CDR1 LNHDA and CDR2 SQIVND (reference sequence). CDR3 bases: TGTGCCAGTAGCATTGGGGGGACTAGCGGAACCTACGAGCAGTACTTC. It codes for CASSIGGTSGTYEQYF.

The chain recombines TRBV29-1 with TRBJ1-1, with a weak D call TRBD1 (6 bases). This CDR3 contains 15 residues. With 6 bases removed from V and 1 base from J, the gap between germline ends came to 18 bases. Germline CDR1 SQVTM, CDR2 ANQGSEA. Written as DNA, the CDR3 is TGCAGCGTCCCCAGTAGGGCAGGGGCGAACACTGAAGCTTTCTTT. Amino acids: CSVPSRAGANTEAFF.

The chain combines TRBV5-5 with TRBJ2-1, with a possible D match to TRBD1 (6 bases). The V gene lost 4 bases and the J gene lost 5 bases, with 10 bases spanning the gap. The CDR3 sequence is 13 residues long. Germline V gene lookup returns CDR1 SGHKS and CDR2 YYEKEE (reference sequence). CDR3 protein: CASSVQGDNEQFF. CDR3 coding DNA: TGTGCCAGCAGCGTACAGGGTGACAATGAGCAGTTCTTC. Full variable domain (remainder filled in from reference TRBV5-5 and TRBJ2-1): DAGVTQSPTHLIKTRGQQVTLRCSPISGHKSVSWYQQVLGQGPQFIFQYYEKEERGRGNFPDRFSARQFPNYSSELNVNALLLGDSALYLCASSVQGDNEQFFGPGTRLTVL.

This clone occurred once. The chain employs TRBV6-5 and TRBJ1-1; TRBD1 is a possible D gene (6 bases). The CDR3 is 14 residues long. The germline V and J ends were trimmed by 5 bases and 4 bases, with 14 bases remaining between them. The germline V gene has CDR1 MNHEY and CDR2 SVGAGI. The CDR3 here is CASSLRIQGTEAFF. The CDR3 nucleotides are TGTGCCAGCAGTCTACGAATACAGGGCACTGAAGCTTTCTTT.